These T cell receptor beta chains were read from a single sample in a study of blood T cell repertoires in COVID-19. Assay used: immunoSEQ multiplex PCR; TCRdb lists only in-frame clones, some missing. Found here are over 30,000 clones, around 90% of them singletons; the top ten hold about 61%. Sequencing was carried out using peripheral blood. These receptors were taken from a man between 65 and 85 years old with acute or convalescent COVID-19. Both conserved end residues are part of each CDR3. A D gene is named only where the DNA matches it firmly.

TRBJ1-2 | TRBV6-5 | TRBD1 | CASSYSRGLVGYTF | TGTGCCAGCAGTTACTCCAGGGGGCTTGTTGGCTACACCTTC
TRBJ2-5 | TRBV7-8 | TRBD2 | CASSSGYSGGRGTQYF | TGTGCCAGCAGCTCCGGCTATAGCGGGGGGAGGGGGACCCAGTACTTC
TRBJ2-7 | TRBV4-3 | TRBD2 | CASSPTAGVYTHEQYF | TGCGCCAGCAGCCCGACGGCGGGAGTCTATACCCACGAGCAGTACTTC
TRBJ1-5 | TRBV6-2/TRBV6-3 | TRBD1 | CASSYTGDQPQHF | TGTGCCAGCAGTTATACAGGGGATCAGCCCCAGCATTTT
TRBJ2-3 | TRBV6-2/TRBV6-3 | TRBD2 | CASSYSLRAGDVTQYF | TGTGCCAGCAGTTACTCCCTGCGAGCGGGGGATGTAACGCAGTATTTT
TRBJ1-1 | TRBV6-1 | . | CASSEREGRNTEAFF | TGTGCCAGCAGTGAAAGGGAGGGGAGGAACACTGAAGCTTTCTTT
TRBJ2-3 | TRBV4-3 | TRBD2 | CASSQDASGRADTQYF | TGCGCCAGCAGCCAAGATGCCAGCGGGAGGGCGGATACGCAGTATTTT
TRBJ1-2 | TRBV6-5 | . | CASRLAGERGYTF | TGTGCCAGCAGGTTGGCAGGGGAAAGGGGCTACACCTTC
TRBJ1-2 | TRBV11-2 | . | CASSLRHLRDGYTF | TGTGCCAGCAGCTTACGACACCTGAGGGATGGCTACACCTTC
TRBJ1-1 | TRBV3-1/TRBV3-2 | . | CASSHPENTEAFF | TGTGCCAGCAGCCATCCAGAGAACACTGAAGCTTTCTTT
TRBJ1-5 | TRBV19 | . | CATKHREAQHF | TGTGCCACTAAACACCGGGAGGCCCAGCATTTT
TRBJ2-3 | TRBV29-1 | TRBD2 | CSGRRLAGGTDTQYF | TGCAGCGGGAGAAGACTAGCGGGGGGAACAGATACGCAGTATTTT
TRBJ2-3 | TRBV6-5 | . | CASTTTRALHTQYF | TGTGCCAGCACCACGACGCGGGCCCTCCATACGCAGTATTTT
TRBJ2-1 | TRBV19 | TRBD2 | CASSIQERRGEGEQFF | TGTGCCAGTAGTATTCAGGAACGGCGGGGGGAGGGTGAGCAGTTCTTC
TRBJ2-7 | TRBV12-3/TRBV12-4 | . | CASSAQGDEQYF | TGTGCCAGCAGTGCCCAGGGCGACGAGCAGTACTTC
TRBJ1-6 | TRBV11-2 | . | CASSLDREAELHF | TGTGCCAGCAGCTTAGATCGCGAGGCTGAACTCCACTTT
TRBJ1-4 | TRBV7-2 | TRBD1 | CASGSTGHPEKLFF | TGTGCCAGCGGATCGACAGGGCACCCTGAAAAACTGTTTTTT
TRBJ2-2 | TRBV7-7 | . | CASSLDSSNTGELFF | TGTGCCAGCAGCTTAGACAGTTCGAACACCGGGGAGCTGTTTTTT
TRBJ1-3 | TRBV5-6 | . | CASSGRTGTNTIYF | TGTGCCAGCAGCGGCAGAACAGGGACAAACACCATATATTTT
TRBJ2-7 | TRBV7-2 | . | CASSPRTEDSYEQYF | TGTGCCAGCAGCCCCCGGACAGAGGACTCCTACGAGCAGTACTTC
TRBJ1-1 | TRBV19 | TRBD1 | CAIRGQGNTEAFF | TGTGCCATTAGGGGACAGGGGAACACTGAAGCTTTCTTT
TRBJ1-1 | TRBV18 | . | CASSPVQGEAFF | TGTGCCAGCTCACCTGTTCAGGGAGAAGCTTTCTTT